The 25 T cell receptor beta chains below come from one sample, sequenced in a study of blood T cells in healthy people across ages. PCR was performed a second time for about 7 to 12 cycles using a sample-barcoded 5' primer and a J-beta primer mix. MiXCR, applied by TCRdb to the 5' RACE reads, yields one record per CDR3 protein. The table shows approximately 490,000 distinct CDR3 sequences, with nearly 25% occurring only once. These same data were also listed under a study on T cells of mothers and their children.

Sequenced: blood. These receptors were taken from a boy between 5 and 17 years old in good health.

This clonotype was seen only a few times. The chain links TRBV4-3 to TRBJ2-1, with D maybe TRBD1 (5 bases). The CDR3 sequence is 16 residues long. CDR1 is LGHNA, CDR2 YSLEER, per germline. V lost 3 bases and J lost 1, with 13 bases in between. The CDR3 here is CASSQRQGWSYNEQFF. In nucleotides, the CDR3 is TGCGCCAGCAGCCAGAGGCAGGGATGGTCCTACAATGAGCAGTTCTTC.

The chain has TRBV28 and TRBJ2-1, with 8 bases that match TRBD2. J lost 4 bases, V lost 5 bases, and 7 bases had no gene match. Germline V CDR1 and CDR2: MDHEN, SYDVKM. This CDR3 contains 15 residues. This CDR3 is CASSRGGRGYNEQFF. Written as DNA, the CDR3 is TGTGCCAGCAGTCGGGGGGGCAGGGGTTACAATGAGCAGTTCTTC.

This clonotype was seen repeatedly, ten times or more. The V gene is TRBV10-3, the J gene TRBJ2-1; 11 positions match TRBD2. The CDR3 spans 17 residues. The V gene's germline CDR1 is ENHRY and CDR2 SYGVKD. With 2 bases clipped from V and 2 bases from J, the junction kept 5 bases outside the gene matches. This chain's CDR3 is CAISELAGGSTYNEQFF. DNA for the CDR3: TGTGCCATCAGTGAGCTAGCGGGGGGCTCCACCTACAATGAGCAGTTCTTC.

This clonotype was seen a handful of times. Given a much more abundant clone one base away, this may be a read error. The chain combines TRBV30 with TRBJ2-5; weak D call: TRBD2 (6 bases). CDR3 length equals 12 residues. Per germline, CDR1 GTSNPN and CDR2 SVGIG (reference sequence). V shed 1 base and J shed 12 bases, with 15 bases lying between them. The CDR3 is CAWSAEGRREYF. The DNA of the CDR3 is TGTGCCTGGAGTGCGGAGGGAAGGAGGGAGTACTTC.

This clonotype was observed a few times. This sequence joins TRBV20-1 and TRBJ2-3; D gene uncertain. The CDR3 extends over 12 amino acids. Germline V gene data show CDR1 as DFQATT and CDR2 as SNEGSKA (reference sequence). The CDR3 bases are TGCAGGGCTGACGACCGCACAGATACGCAGTATTTT. This codes for CRADDRTDTQYF.

V gene TRBV7-9 combines with J gene TRBJ1-5; D is unclear. V was clipped by 1 base and J by 5 bases, with 6 bases between them. CDR1 SEHNR and CDR2 FQNEAQ come from the germline V gene (reference sequence). The CDR3 is made up of 13 amino acids. The CDR3 DNA reads as TGTGCCAGCAGCTTAGTCGGGGATCAGCCCCAGCATTTT. It codes for CASSLVGDQPQHF.

The chain recombines TRBV20-1 with TRBJ2-1, with D unclear. Trimming took 7 bases from V and 9 from J, leaving 19 bases between them. The CDR3 has 13 amino acids. CDR1 and CDR2 from the germline V gene are DFQATT and SNEGSKA (reference sequence). CDR3 residues: CSGVVGAWGEQFF. The CDR3 DNA reads as TGCAGTGGGGTAGTTGGAGCCTGGGGTGAGCAGTTCTTC.

This clonotype appeared a few times. This sequence joins TRBV27 and TRBJ1-2; D may be TRBD1 (5 bases). This CDR3 has 14 amino acids. V shed 6 bases and J shed 0 bases, with 11 bases lying between them. Germline loops: CDR1 MNHEY, CDR2 SMNVEV (reference sequence). The CDR3 coding sequence is TGTGCCAGCAGGAAAGGGGTTACTAACTATGGCTACACCTTC. It translates to CASRKGVTNYGYTF.

The CDR3, as DNA: TGCAGCGTTGAAGGGCCCGGGAGGGACAATGAGCAGTTCTTC. It codes for CSVEGPGRDNEQFF. The genes are TRBV29-1 and TRBJ2-1, with 8 bases lining up with TRBD2. V shed 1 base, J shed 5 bases, and the junction held 4 bases outside the gene matches. The CDR3 is 14 residues long. Germline V gives CDR1 SQVTM, CDR2 ANQGSEA.

The chain combines TRBV28 with TRBJ2-1; D is perhaps TRBD2 (6 bases). V dropped 6 bases and J dropped 7 bases, with 10 bases sitting between them. Germline CDR1 reads MDHEN; CDR2 reads SYDVKM. This CDR3 comprises 12 residues. The CDR3: CASRETSNEQFF. CDR3 nucleotide sequence: TGTGCCAGCAGGGAGACTAGTAATGAGCAGTTCTTC.

This clonotype appeared a few times. The V and J genes are TRBV9 and TRBJ2-1; tentatively, D is TRBD1 or TRBD2 (5 bases each). CDR3 size: 16 residues. The V end was cut by 0 bases, the J end by 8 bases, with 18 bases between. In germline, CDR1 is SGDLS, CDR2 YYNGEE. The CDR3 DNA follows: TGTGCCAGCAGCGTAGAGGGAAGTCCGGTGGGGGATGAGCAGTTCTTC. This encodes CASSVEGSPVGDEQFF.

This clonotype was observed a handful of times. This chain links TRBV6-1 with TRBJ1-1; a weak D match, TRBD1 (5 bases). This CDR3 spans 16 amino acids. The V and J ends lost 7 bases and 0 bases respectively, with 18 bases between them. Germline lookup yields CDR1 MNHNS and CDR2 SASEGT. The CDR3 DNA follows: TGTGCCAGCACATCACAGGCGATCCACATGAACACTGAAGCTTTCTTT. Amino acids: CASTSQAIHMNTEAFF.

The chain employs TRBV7-9 and TRBJ1-2; TRBD1 matches 10 bases. Losses at the gene ends were 3 bases for V and 0 bases for J; bases not matched to a gene: 7. The germline CDR1 and CDR2 sequences are SEHNR and FQNEAQ (reference sequence). This CDR3 is 17 amino acids long. The CDR3 reads CASSFTGQGTANYGYTF. In DNA form, the CDR3 reads TGTGCCAGCAGCTTTACGGGACAGGGGACAGCTAACTATGGCTACACCTTC. Filled out from reference TRBV7-9 and TRBJ1-2, the complete variable domain reads DTGVSQNPRHKITKRGQNVTFRCDPISEHNRLYWYRQTLGQGPEFLTYFQNEAQLEKSRLLSDRFSAERPKGSFSTLEIQRTEQGDSAMYLCASSFTGQGTANYGYTFGSGTRLTVV.

This clonotype has just a few counts. As DNA, the CDR3 is TGTGCCAGCAGTCCCTTCACTAACACTTTTGAGAATGAGCAGTTCTTC. Translating it yields CASSPFTNTFENEQFF. V usage is TRBV7-2 and J usage is TRBJ2-5; unclear D gene. Gene TRBJ2-1 matches the end of the DNA better, so the J call may be wrong. The CDR3 has 16 amino acids. The germline V gene has CDR1 SGHTA and CDR2 FQGNSA.

This clonotype came up a few times. The chain combines TRBV28 with TRBJ2-3; maybe TRBD1 (6 bases). Germline V gene sequence: CDR1 MDHEN, CDR2 SYDVKM. Trimming removed 7 bases at V and 0 bases at J, with 14 bases between. The CDR3 totals 15 residues. For the CDR3, the DNA is TGTGCCAGCACTCTCGGACAGAGCAGCACAGATACGCAGTATTTT. This codes for CASTLGQSSTDTQYF.

J is TRBJ2-1 and V is TRBV7-2; tentatively, D is TRBD2 (6 bases). CDR1 is SGHTA and CDR2 is FQGNSA in the germline V gene. Between the trimmed V and J ends, which lost 8 bases and 4 bases, there was a span of 18 bases. The CDR3 has 15 amino acids. In DNA form, the CDR3 reads TGTGCCAGCGGGGCCGGGACTTTTGGGTACAATGAGCAGTTCTTC. Encoded protein: CASGAGTFGYNEQFF.

The chain is built from TRBV28 and TRBJ1-6, with D perhaps matching TRBD1 (6 bases). This CDR3 spans 15 amino acids. V shed 4 bases and J shed 6 bases, with 13 bases lying between them. CDR1 and CDR2 (germline): MDHEN, SYDVKM. Written as DNA, the CDR3 is TGTGCCAGCAGTTCCCCCGACAGGTCTAATTCACCCCTCCACTTT. Its translation: CASSSPDRSNSPLHF.

The sample holds a few counts of this clonotype. The V gene is TRBV20-1, the J gene TRBJ2-1, with 8 bases fitting TRBD2. The CDR3 has 18 amino acids. Germline V gene data show CDR1 as DFQATT and CDR2 as SNEGSKA (reference sequence). J gave up 7 bases and V 3 bases, and 20 bases lay outside the gene matches. CDR3 bases: TGCAGTGCTAGGGGGGTAAGCGGGGGTACCCTACATGTGAATGAGCAGTTCTTC. Encoded protein: CSARGVSGGTLHVNEQFF.

The V call is TRBV4-1, the J call TRBJ2-5; tentatively, D is TRBD2 (5 bases). The V end was cut by 1 base, the J end by 5 bases, with 20 bases between. In germline, CDR1 is MGHRA, CDR2 YSYEKL. The CDR3 sequence is 17 residues long. Here the CDR3 reads CASSQGPPRDGMETQYF. In DNA form, the CDR3 reads TGCGCCAGCAGCCAAGGTCCCCCCCGGGATGGGATGGAGACCCAGTACTTC.

This chain uses TRBV4-3 with TRBJ2-5; 9 bases are a match to TRBD2. The J call could be wrong; TRBJ2-7 is a better fit for the DNA end. The CDR3 length is 18 residues. CDR1 is LGHNA, CDR2 YSLEER, per germline. CDR3 sequence: CASSQDRGLALTRYEQYF. The CDR3 nucleotides are TGCGCCAGCAGCCAAGATAGGGGACTAGCCCTGACTCGGTACGAGCAGTACTTC.

On this clonotype: A single base separates this from a much larger clone, so it may be a read error. V gene TRBV7-8 combines with J gene TRBJ1-4; D remains unclear. The V and J ends lost 1 base and 4 bases respectively, with 10 bases between them. Germline CDR1 and CDR2: SGHVS and FQNEAQ. This CDR3 has 15 residues. CDR3 region: CASSLGRGINEKLFF. The CDR3 DNA sequence: TGTGCCAGCAGCTTAGGACGGGGAATTAATGAAAAACTGTTTTTT.

The chain links TRBV4-1 to TRBJ2-7; no firm D call. V was shortened by 2 bases and J by 2 bases, with 16 bases between the two germline ends. The germline V gene has CDR1 MGHRA and CDR2 YSYEKL. This CDR3 has 16 amino acids. The CDR3 DNA sequence: TGCGCCAGCAGCCAAAGCGCGGCCCTTAGTCCCTACGAGCAGTACTTC. This encodes CASSQSAALSPYEQYF.

Comment on this clonotype: The CDR3 carries no conserved terminal phenylalanine or tryptophan, so it likely arises from a read error. The chain uses TRBV11-2 and TRBJ2-4; D gene unclear. CDR1 and CDR2 from the germline V gene are SGHAT and FQNNGV. The ends were cut back, 4 bases at V and 1 base at J, with 8 bases in the middle. The CDR3 covers 14 residues. The CDR3 spells CASSSRLAKNIQYL. In DNA form, the CDR3 reads TGTGCCAGCAGCTCGCGCCTGGCCAAAAACATTCAGTACCTC.

The chain has TRBV27 and TRBJ2-7; TRBD2 is a possible D gene (6 bases). V was trimmed by 5 bases and J by 2 bases, leaving 28 bases between them. This CDR3 contains 19 residues. The V gene's germline CDR1 is MNHEY and CDR2 SMNVEV (reference sequence). The CDR3 reads CASSSEVAEGLRRPYEQYF. The CDR3 region has the DNA TGTGCCAGCAGTAGCGAAGTAGCGGAAGGCCTCCGCCGGCCCTACGAGCAGTACTTC.

This chain links TRBV10-3 with TRBJ2-3; 7 nucleotides agree with TRBD1. Per the germline V gene, CDR1 is ENHRY and CDR2 is SYGVKD. The ends lost 4 bases at V and 2 bases at J; junction bases unmatched: 3. There are 14 residues in the CDR3. The DNA of the CDR3 is TGTGCCATCAGTGGACAGGGTTTCACAGATACGCAGTATTTT. Protein: CAISGQGFTDTQYF.